Each of the 10 T cell receptor beta chains below was sequenced from the same sample in a study of T-cell memory formation after mild COVID-19. TCRdb reprocessed the 5' RACE reads with MiXCR, giving one entry per CDR3 protein. The top ten hold roughly 23% of the sample, which has roughly 300,000 distinct CDR3 sequences, approximately 7.6% seen once. Sequenced: PBMCs or a T cell subset sorted from them (not recorded which). Receptors originate from a man aged 18 to 29 who had mild COVID-19 (a few samples of this study predate the infection). Cell type and time point are not known.

This clonotype was observed a handful of times. This sequence joins TRBV5-1 and TRBJ2-5; D call uncertain. The germline V gene has CDR1 SGHRS and CDR2 YFSETQ. V lost 3 bases and J lost 0, with 12 bases in between. CDR3 length: 15 residues. CDR3 region: CASSSQEVYQETQYF. DNA for the CDR3: TGCGCCAGCAGCTCCCAGGAAGTGTACCAAGAGACCCAGTACTTC.

This clonotype showed up many times. DNA of the CDR3: TGCGCCAGCAGCCCGCTCCCGGGGGGGCAGAATGAGCAGTTCTTC. This encodes CASSPLPGGQNEQFF. The gene calls are TRBV5-1 and TRBJ2-1; 8 bases match TRBD2. Germline V gene lookup returns CDR1 SGHRS and CDR2 YFSETQ. CDR3 length: 15 residues. V was pared by 4 bases and J by 7 bases, with 10 bases of the junction left unmatched.

This clonotype was counted only a few times. The chain joins TRBV29-1 to TRBJ1-1; D unresolved. Deletions cut 4 bases from V and 1 base from J, with 7 bases between. This CDR3 has 12 amino acids. Germline CDR1 and CDR2: SQVTM and ANQGSEA. The DNA for the CDR3 is TGCAGCGTTGCGCTTGGGAACACTGAAGCTTTCTTT. As protein: CSVALGNTEAFF. Based on the CDR3 plus reference TRBV29-1 and TRBJ1-1, the full variable domain is SAVISQKPSRDICQRGTSLTIQCQVDSQVTMMFWYRQQPGQSLTLIATANQGSEATYESGFVIDKFPISRPNLTFSTLTVSNMSPEDSSIYLCSVALGNTEAFFGQGTRLTVV.

The chain recombines TRBV6-5 with TRBJ2-2; weak D call: TRBD1 (6 bases). This CDR3 has 15 amino acids. The V and J ends lost 7 bases and 0 bases respectively, with 12 bases between them. CDR1 MNHEY and CDR2 SVGAGI come from the germline V gene. The CDR3 here is CASTIRGPNTGELFF. The CDR3 region has the DNA TGTGCCAGCACCATCAGGGGCCCGAACACCGGGGAGCTGTTTTTT.

The V call is TRBV6-6, the J call TRBJ2-7, with a tentative D call TRBD2 (5 bases). Germline V CDR1 and CDR2: MNHNY, SVGAGI (reference sequence). Trimming took 0 bases from V and 6 from J, leaving 9 bases between them. The CDR3 spans 13 residues. As DNA, the CDR3 is TGTGCCAGCAGTTACTCGGGAGTAGGCGAGCAGTACTTC. As protein: CASSYSGVGEQYF.

This chain uses TRBV19 with TRBJ1-5, with a weak D call TRBD1 (5 bases). CDR3 length: 16 residues. Germline V gives CDR1 LNHDA, CDR2 SQIVND (reference sequence). V lost 4 bases and J 1 base, leaving 14 bases between the germline ends. CDR3 region: CASSTRRESSNQPQHF. CDR3 bases: TGTGCCAGTAGTACCCGCAGGGAAAGCAGCAATCAGCCCCAGCATTTT.

Here the CDR3 DNA reads TGTGCCAGCAGCAAAGGGCGGACAGGCAATCAGCCCCAGCATTTT. Translation: CASSKGRTGNQPQHF. This rearrangement joins TRBV21-1 to TRBJ1-5; no DNA check was done on the table's D call, TRBD1. TRBV21-1 is a listed pseudogene. This CDR3 contains 15 residues.

About this clonotype: One junction end does not reproduce the germline sequence, and a read error may be involved. The chain recombines TRBV7-2 with TRBJ2-5, with no clear D. Germline V lookup: CDR1 SGHTA, CDR2 FQGNSA. The CDR3 has 11 residues. The CDR3 bases are TGTGCCAGTAGCTTATTTTGGACCCAGTACTTC. Translated, it gives CASSLFWTQYF. The whole variable domain, remainder taken from reference TRBV7-2 and TRBJ2-5, is GAGVSQSPSNKVTEKGKDVELRCDPISGHTALYWYRQSLGQGLEFLIYFQGNSAPDKSGLPSDRFSAERTGGSVSTLTIQRTQQEDSAVYLCASSLFWTQYFGPGTRLLVL.

This sequence joins TRBV6-2 or TRBV6-3 and TRBJ2-7; D is uncertain. Trimming removed 4 bases from V and 3 bases from J, with 7 bases in between. Germline V gene data show CDR1 as MNHEY and CDR2 as SVGEGT. The CDR3 contains 12 residues. CDR3 in DNA: TGTGCCAGCAGTTTTTCCCTCTACGAGCAGTACTTC. Its translation is CASSFSLYEQYF.

This chain joins TRBV29-1 and TRBJ1-6; a possible D gene is TRBD1 (5 bases). The germline gives CDR1 SQVTM, CDR2 ANQGSEA. Trimming shortened V by 7 bases and J by 10 bases, and 20 bases separated the two germline ends. The length of the CDR3 is 14 residues. For the CDR3, the DNA is TGCAGCGCCCGGGTGGGGCAGGGATACTCACCCCTCCACTTT. Protein sequence: CSARVGQGYSPLHF.